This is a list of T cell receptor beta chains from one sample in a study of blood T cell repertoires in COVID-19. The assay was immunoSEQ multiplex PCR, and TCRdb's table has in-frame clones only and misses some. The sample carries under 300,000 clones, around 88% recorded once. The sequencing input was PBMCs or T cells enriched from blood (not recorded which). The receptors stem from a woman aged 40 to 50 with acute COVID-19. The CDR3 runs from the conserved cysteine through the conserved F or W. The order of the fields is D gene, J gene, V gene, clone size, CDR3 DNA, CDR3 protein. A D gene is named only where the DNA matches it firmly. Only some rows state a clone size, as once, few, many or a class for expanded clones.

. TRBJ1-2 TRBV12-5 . TGTGCTAGTGGTTTAACAGAGAACTATGGCTACACCTTC CASGLTENYGYTF
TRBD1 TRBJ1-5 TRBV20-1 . TGCAGTGCTAGTTCTGAGACAGGGGGAAGGTTGGTCAATCAGCCCCAGCATTTT CSASSETGGRLVNQPQHF
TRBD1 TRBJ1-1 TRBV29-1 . TGCAGCGTAGGGACAGGGGGCACTGAAGCTTTCTTT CSVGTGGTEAFF
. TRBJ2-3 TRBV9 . TGTGCCAGCAGCCCCCAGTGGAGTAGCGGCACAGATACGCAGTATTTT CASSPQWSSGTDTQYF
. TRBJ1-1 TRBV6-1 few TGTGCCAGCAGTGAAATTGAAAGTGCCGGGGAAGCTTTCTTT CASSEIESAGEAFF
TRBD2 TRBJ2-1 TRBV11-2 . TGTGCCAGCAGCTGGAGCGGGATTGGGTTCGATGAGCAGTTCTTC CASSWSGIGFDEQFF
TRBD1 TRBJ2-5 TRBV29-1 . TGCAGCGTTCGGGACAGGGGGCCCCAAGAGACCCAGTACTTC CSVRDRGPQETQYF
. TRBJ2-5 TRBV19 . TGTGCCAGTGGAGGAAGGTGGGGGGAAGAGACCCAGTACTTC CASGGRWGEETQYF
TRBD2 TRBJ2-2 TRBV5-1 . TGCGCCAGCAGCTACACAGGAAAACTCACTAGCGGGAGGGCCTACGGGGAGCTGTTTTTT CASSYTGKLTSGRAYGELFF
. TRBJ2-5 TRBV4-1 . TGCGCCAGCAGCCAAGGAATAACTCAAGAGACCCAGTACTTC CASSQGITQETQYF
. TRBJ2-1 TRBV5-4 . TGTGCCAGCAGGGACGGACTAAAGAATGAGCAGTTCTTC CASRDGLKNEQFF
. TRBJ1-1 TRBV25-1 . TGTGCCAGCAGTGAAGCAACAGGGCGGAACACTGAAGCTTTCTTT CASSEATGRNTEAFF
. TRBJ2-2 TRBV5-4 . TGTGCCAGCAGCCCCAAAAGAGACACCGGGGAGCTGTTTTTT CASSPKRDTGELFF
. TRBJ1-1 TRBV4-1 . TGCGCCAGCAGCCATACAGTGGACACTGAAGCTTTCTTT CASSHTVDTEAFF
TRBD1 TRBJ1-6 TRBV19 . TGTGCCAGTAGTATCCCCGGGACAGGGGGCAAATCACCCCTCCACTTT CASSIPGTGGKSPLHF
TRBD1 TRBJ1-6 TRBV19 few TGTGCCAGTAGTATGAGGGGGCCGAATTCACCCCTCCACTTT CASSMRGPNSPLHF
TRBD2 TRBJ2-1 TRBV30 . TGTGCCTGGAGTGGCCTAGCGGGAGTAAATGAGCAGTTCTTC CAWSGLAGVNEQFF
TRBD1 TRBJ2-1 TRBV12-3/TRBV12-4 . TGTGCCAGCAGTCCCGGGACAGGGAACGAGCAGTTCTTC CASSPGTGNEQFF
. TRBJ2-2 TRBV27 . TGTGCCAGCAGTGCCCCCGGGGTAGCCGGGGAGCTGTTTTTT CASSAPGVAGELFF
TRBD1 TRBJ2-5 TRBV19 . TGTGCCAGTGGGACAGCAGAGACCCAGTACTTC CASGTAETQYF
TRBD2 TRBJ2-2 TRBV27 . TGTGCCAGCAGTCCCTCTGGGCGGGAGGGCCGTCGTAGGACCGGGGAGCTGTTTTTT CASSPSGREGRRRTGELFF
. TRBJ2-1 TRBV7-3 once TGTGCCAGCAGCCGTACTGGGGGAGGTATGAATGAGCAGTTCTTC CASSRTGGGMNEQFF
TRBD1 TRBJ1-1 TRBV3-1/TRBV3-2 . TGTGCCAGCCGTCCCGGGACAGGGACGAACACTGAAGCTTTCTTT CASRPGTGTNTEAFF
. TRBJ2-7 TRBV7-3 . TGTGCCAGCAGCCTTAGCTCCTACGAGCAGTACTTC CASSLSSYEQYF
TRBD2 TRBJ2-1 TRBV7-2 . TGTGCCAGCACCTTTAGCGGGAGGGCACACAATGAGCAGTTCTTC CASTFSGRAHNEQFF
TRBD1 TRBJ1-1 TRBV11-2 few TGTGCCAGCAGCTTAGTGTCCGGGACAGGGAGCACTGAAGCTTTCTTT CASSLVSGTGSTEAFF
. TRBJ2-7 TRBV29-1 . TGCAGCGTTGGTAGAAGGGGATACGAGCAGTACTTC CSVGRRGYEQYF
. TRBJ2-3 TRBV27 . TGTGCCAGCACCGGTAGAGATACGCAGTATTTT CASTGRDTQYF
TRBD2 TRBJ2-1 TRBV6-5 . TGTGCCAGCAGGGAGCGGGAGGGCCCCTACAATGAGCAGTTCTTC CASREREGPYNEQFF
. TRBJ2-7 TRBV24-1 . TGTGCCACCAGTGACCCTAACGTCCACGAGTCCTGGGAGCAGTACTTC CATSDPNVHESWEQYF
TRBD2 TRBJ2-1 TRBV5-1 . TGCGCCAGCAGCTTGGTTGCGGTCTGGACTAGCTCCTACAATGAGCAGTTCTTC CASSLVAVWTSSYNEQFF
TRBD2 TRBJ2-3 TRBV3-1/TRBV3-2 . TGTGCCAGCAGCCAATTGGTAGCGGGGGGCACAGATACGCAGTATTTT CASSQLVAGGTDTQYF
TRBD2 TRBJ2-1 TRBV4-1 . TGCGCCAGCAGCCAGGGGCGAGCGGGAGGTTACAATGAGCAGTTCTTC CASSQGRAGGYNEQFF
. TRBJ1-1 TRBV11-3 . TGTGCCAGCAGCTCACAAAGGGGTAGGAACACTGAAGCTTTCTTT CASSSQRGRNTEAFF
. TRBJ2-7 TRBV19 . TGTGCCAGTAGTATAAGAGCCCGGGAGACCGACGGTGAGCAGTACTTC CASSIRARETDGEQYF
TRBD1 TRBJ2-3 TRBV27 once TGTGCCAGCAGATCAAATCCGGGACAGGGGTGGACAGATACGCAGTATTTT CASRSNPGQGWTDTQYF
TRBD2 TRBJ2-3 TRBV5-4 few TGTGCCAGCAGGGGGGGACTAGCGGGAAGCACAGATACGCAGTATTTT CASRGGLAGSTDTQYF
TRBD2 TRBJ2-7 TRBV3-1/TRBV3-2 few TGTGCCAGCAGCCATATGAGCGGGAGGGGTTCCGTCCAGCAGTACTTC CASSHMSGRGSVQQYF
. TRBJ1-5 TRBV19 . TGTGCCAGTAGTATAAGCAGGAATAGCAATCAGCCCCAGCATTTT CASSISRNSNQPQHF
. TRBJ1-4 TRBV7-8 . TGTGCCAGCAAACTAGGAGAAAACCTGTTTTTT CASKLGENLFF
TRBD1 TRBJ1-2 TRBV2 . TGTGCCAGCAGCGCAAGCGGACAGGGCCAAGGATATGGCTACACCTTC CASSASGQGQGYGYTF
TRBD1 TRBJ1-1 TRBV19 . TGTGCCAGTAGAGGGGACAGGGGTCGTGACACTGAAGCTTTCTTT CASRGDRGRDTEAFF
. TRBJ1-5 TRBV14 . TGTGCCAGCAGCCAAGACTTAGATCAGCCCCAGCATTTT CASSQDLDQPQHF
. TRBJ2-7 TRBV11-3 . TGTGCCAGCAGCCAAGGACAATCCTACGAGCAGTACTTC CASSQGQSYEQYF
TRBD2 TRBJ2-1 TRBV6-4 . TGTGCCAGCAGTGACAGCGGGGGTACCTACAATGAGCAGTTCTTC CASSDSGGTYNEQFF
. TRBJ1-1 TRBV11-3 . TGTGCCAGCAGCTTAGACATGAACACTGAAGCTTTCTTT CASSLDMNTEAFF
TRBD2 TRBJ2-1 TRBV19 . TGTGCCAGTAGTATAGGGGAGCGGGAGAAGGATGAGCAGTTCTTC CASSIGEREKDEQFF
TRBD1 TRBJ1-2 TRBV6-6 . TGTGCCAGCAGTTACTCGTCACAGGGGGTACATGGCTACACCTTC CASSYSSQGVHGYTF
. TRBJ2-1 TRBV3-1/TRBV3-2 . TGTGCCAGCAGCCAAGATCTTTTAGCAGAGAATGAGCAGTTCTTC CASSQDLLAENEQFF
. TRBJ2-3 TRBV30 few TGTGCCTGGAGACTAGAGCGACGCGGAAATACGCAGTATTTT CAWRLERRGNTQYF
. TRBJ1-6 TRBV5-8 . TGTGCCAGCAGCCAGCTCCCGGGGGTGGTTTCACCCCTCCACTTT CASSQLPGVVSPLHF
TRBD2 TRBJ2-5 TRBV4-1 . TGCGCCAGCAGCCAAGCGATTAGGCCTAGCGGGAGAGAGACCCAGTACTTC CASSQAIRPSGRETQYF